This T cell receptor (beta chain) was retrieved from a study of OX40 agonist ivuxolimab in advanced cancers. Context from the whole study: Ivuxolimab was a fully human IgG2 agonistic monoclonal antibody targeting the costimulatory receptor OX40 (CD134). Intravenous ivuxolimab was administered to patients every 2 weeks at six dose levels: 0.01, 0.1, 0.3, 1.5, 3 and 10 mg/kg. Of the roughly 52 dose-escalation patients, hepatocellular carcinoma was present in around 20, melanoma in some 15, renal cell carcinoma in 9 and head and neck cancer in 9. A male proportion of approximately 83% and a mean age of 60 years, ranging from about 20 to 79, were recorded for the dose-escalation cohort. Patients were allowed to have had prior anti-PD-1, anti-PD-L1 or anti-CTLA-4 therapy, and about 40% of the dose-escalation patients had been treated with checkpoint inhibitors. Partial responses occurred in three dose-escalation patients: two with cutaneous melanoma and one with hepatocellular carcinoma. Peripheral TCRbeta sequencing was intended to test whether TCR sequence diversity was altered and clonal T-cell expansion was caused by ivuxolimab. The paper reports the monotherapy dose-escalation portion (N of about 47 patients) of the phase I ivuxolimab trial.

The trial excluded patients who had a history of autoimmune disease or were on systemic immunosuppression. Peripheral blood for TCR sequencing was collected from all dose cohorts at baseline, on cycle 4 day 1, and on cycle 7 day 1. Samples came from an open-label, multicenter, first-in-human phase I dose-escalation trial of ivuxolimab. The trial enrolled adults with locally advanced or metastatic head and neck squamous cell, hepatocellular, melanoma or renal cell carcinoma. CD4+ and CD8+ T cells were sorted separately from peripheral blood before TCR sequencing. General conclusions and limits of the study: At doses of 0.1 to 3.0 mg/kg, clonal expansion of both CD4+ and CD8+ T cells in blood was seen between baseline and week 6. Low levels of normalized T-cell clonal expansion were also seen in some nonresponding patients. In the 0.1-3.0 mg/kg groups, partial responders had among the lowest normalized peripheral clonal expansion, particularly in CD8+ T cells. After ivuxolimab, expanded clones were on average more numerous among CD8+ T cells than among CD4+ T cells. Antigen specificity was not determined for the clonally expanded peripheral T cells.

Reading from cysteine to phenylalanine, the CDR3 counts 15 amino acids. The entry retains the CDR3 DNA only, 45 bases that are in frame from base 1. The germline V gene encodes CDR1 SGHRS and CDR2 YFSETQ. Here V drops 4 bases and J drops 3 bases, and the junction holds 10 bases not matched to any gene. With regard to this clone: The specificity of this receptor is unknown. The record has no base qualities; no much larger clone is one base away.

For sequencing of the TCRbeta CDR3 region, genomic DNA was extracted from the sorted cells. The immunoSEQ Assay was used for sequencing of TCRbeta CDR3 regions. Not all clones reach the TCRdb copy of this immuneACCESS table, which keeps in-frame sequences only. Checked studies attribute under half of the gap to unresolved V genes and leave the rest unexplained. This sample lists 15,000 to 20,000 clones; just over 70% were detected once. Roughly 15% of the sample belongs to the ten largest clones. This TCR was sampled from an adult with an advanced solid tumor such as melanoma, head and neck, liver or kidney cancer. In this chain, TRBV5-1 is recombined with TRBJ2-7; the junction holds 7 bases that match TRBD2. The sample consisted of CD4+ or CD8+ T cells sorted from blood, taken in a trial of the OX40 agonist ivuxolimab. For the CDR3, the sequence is CASSPSGGDYYEQYF. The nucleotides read TGCGCCAGCAGCCCGAGCGGAGGGGACTACTACGAGCAGTACTTC.